These 23 T cell receptor beta chains originate from one sample sequenced in a study of blood T cells in healthy people across ages. For the second PCR, which ran for roughly 7 to 11 cycles, a sample-barcoded 5' primer and a J-beta primer mix were used. TCRdb itself ran the 5' RACE reads through MiXCR, one entry per CDR3 protein. Counted here are some 760,000 distinct CDR3 sequences, approximately 25% occurring once; the ten biggest clones make up roughly 9%. The same specimen was also included in a second study, on T cells of mothers and their children.

The sample was blood. All receptors come from a boy aged 5 to 17 in good health.

This clonotype turned up a few times. The chain has TRBV5-1 and TRBJ2-5; 8 nucleotides agree with TRBD1. The junction had 12 bases not matched to a gene; V was cut back by 6 bases and J by 5 bases. The germline CDR1 and CDR2 sequences are SGHRS and YFSETQ. This CDR3 spans 15 amino acids. CDR3 protein: CASKTDRDRLETQYF. The CDR3, as DNA: TGCGCCAGCAAAACGGACAGGGATCGGTTGGAGACCCAGTACTTC.

The rearrangement uses TRBV20-1 and TRBJ2-3; possibly TRBD2 for D (6 bases). Germline V gene data show CDR1 as DFQATT and CDR2 as SNEGSKA (reference sequence). This CDR3 is 13 amino acids long. V gave up 6 bases and J gave up 5 bases, with 15 bases separating them. CDR3 in DNA: TGCAGTGCCAAAAGACTAGTTGTAGATACGCAGTATTTT. This gives the protein CSAKRLVVDTQYF.

The gene calls are TRBV3-1 and TRBJ2-7, with unresolved D. V lost 4 bases and J lost 3, with 16 bases in between. CDR3 length: 15 residues. Germline CDR1 LGHDT, CDR2 YNNKEL (reference sequence). The CDR3 region is CASSRGYSLFYEQYF. DNA for the CDR3: TGTGCCAGCAGCCGAGGATATTCTTTGTTCTACGAGCAGTACTTC.

The chain uses TRBV3-1 and TRBJ2-7, with D hard to call. This CDR3 contains 12 residues. Trimming shortened V by 3 bases and J by 0 bases, and 3 bases separated the two germline ends. The germline CDR1 and CDR2 sequences are LGHDT and YNNKEL (reference sequence). The chain's CDR3 is CASSHYSYEQYF. CDR3 nucleotide sequence: TGTGCCAGCAGCCATTACTCCTACGAGCAGTACTTC.

This clonotype was observed a few times. The CDR3 nucleotides are TGCGCCAGCAGTTGGACTAGCGGGAACCAAGAGACCCAGTACTTC. Translation gives CASSWTSGNQETQYF. The chain is built from TRBV10-2 and TRBJ2-5, with 12 bases fitting TRBD2. The CDR3 is 15 amino acids. The V and J ends lost 5 bases and 0 bases, in that order; junction bases with no gene match: 1. The germline V gene has CDR1 WSHSY and CDR2 SAAADI.

The chain has TRBV28 and TRBJ2-7, with 8 bases that match TRBD1. Germline V gene sequence: CDR1 MDHEN, CDR2 SYDVKM. CDR3 size: 14 residues. With V trimmed by 8 bases and J by 3 bases, 9 bases remained unmatched. CDR3 in DNA: TGTGCCAGCGCTTCATCGGACAGGGACTACGAGCAGTACTTC. It encodes CASASSDRDYEQYF.

This rearrangement joins TRBV7-9 to TRBJ1-6; maybe TRBD1 (5 bases). Germline CDR1 and CDR2: SEHNR and FQNEAQ (reference sequence). The CDR3 consists of 14 residues. Trimming took off 4 bases at V and 4 bases at J, with 8 bases between the two ends. The CDR3 protein is CASSSDRYNSPLHF. CDR3 sequence (DNA): TGTGCCAGCAGCTCCGACAGATATAATTCACCCCTCCACTTT. Combining the CDR3 with reference TRBV7-9 and TRBJ1-6 gives the whole variable domain DTGVSQNPRHKITKRGQNVTFRCDPISEHNRLYWYRQTLGQGPEFLTYFQNEAQLEKSRLLSDRFSAERPKGSFSTLEIQRTEQGDSAMYLCASSSDRYNSPLHFGNGTRLTVT.

In its sample, this clonotype was seen many times. V is TRBV28 and J is TRBJ1-5; the D gene is possibly TRBD1 (6 bases). This CDR3 region has 14 residues. Deletions cut 5 bases from V and 4 bases from J, with 12 bases between. Per the germline V gene, CDR1 is MDHEN and CDR2 is SYDVKM. Written as DNA, the CDR3 is TGTGCCAGCAGTCCTCGCCAGGGGAATCAGCCCCAGCATTTT. Translation gives CASSPRQGNQPQHF.

The rearrangement uses TRBV6-5 and TRBJ2-1; a weak D match, TRBD1 (5 bases). V gave up 2 bases and J gave up 0 bases, with 8 bases separating them. The germline V gene encodes CDR1 MNHEY and CDR2 SVGAGI. The CDR3 is made up of 15 amino acids. The CDR3 nucleotides are TGTGCCAGCAGTTACGACAGATACTCCTACAATGAGCAGTTCTTC. Translated, it gives CASSYDRYSYNEQFF.

This sequence joins TRBV4-3 and TRBJ1-1, with a possible D match to TRBD1 (5 bases). V gave up 0 bases and J gave up 0 bases, with 11 bases separating them. CDR3 size: 16 residues. Germline V gives CDR1 LGHNA, CDR2 YSLEER. The CDR3 DNA reads as TGCGCCAGCAGCCAAGATTTGGGGACGGTGAACACTGAAGCTTTCTTT. Translation: CASSQDLGTVNTEAFF.

The chain is built from TRBV25-1 and TRBJ1-1, with D tentatively TRBD1 (5 bases). V lost 1 base and J lost 8, with 8 bases in between. The CDR3 consists of 12 residues. CDR1 is MGHDK, CDR2 SYGVNS, per germline. CDR3 protein: CASSEWEGEAFF. In DNA, the CDR3 is TGTGCCAGCAGTGAATGGGAGGGGGAAGCTTTCTTT.

The V and J genes are TRBV29-1 and TRBJ2-4; D unclear. The CDR3 totals 14 residues. Germline V gene sequence: CDR1 SQVTM, CDR2 ANQGSEA. The V and J ends lost 6 bases and 0 bases respectively, with 12 bases between them. CDR3 DNA: TGCAGCGTAAACGATGCCCCAGCCAAAAACATTCAGTACTTC. The encoded protein is CSVNDAPAKNIQYF.

This sequence joins TRBV7-2 and TRBJ2-5; D possibly corresponds to TRBD2 (5 bases). The J call may be wrong; the DNA end is better matched by TRBJ2-7. CDR3 length equals 13 residues. CDR1 SGHTA and CDR2 FQGNSA come from the germline V gene. In nucleotides, the CDR3 is TGTGCCAGCAGCTCCCGTCCGGGGTACGAGCAGTACTTC. Residues: CASSSRPGYEQYF.

CDR3 sequence (DNA): TGCGCCAGCGCCTCCCCATCAGGACAGGGGTTCTCTGGGGCCAACGTCCTGACTTTC. This translates into CASASPSGQGFSGANVLTF. This chain links TRBV5-1 with TRBJ2-6; 9 nucleotides agree with TRBD1. J lost 0 bases, V lost 7 bases, and 14 bases had no gene match. The CDR3 sequence is 19 residues long. Germline values: CDR1 SGHRS, CDR2 YFSETQ.

The chain recombines TRBV7-9 with TRBJ2-3; no firm D call. CDR1 and CDR2 (germline): SEHNR, FQNEAQ (reference sequence). Trimming stripped 1 base from V and 2 bases from J, with 16 bases between. This CDR3 contains 17 residues. The CDR3 DNA follows: TGTGCCAGCAGCTTAGTAGGCCTCGGGCGCGACACAGATACGCAGTATTTT. Protein: CASSLVGLGRDTDTQYF.

In its sample, this clonotype was seen many times. The junction shows a germline mismatch at one end, possibly a read error. The V call is TRBV7-9, the J call TRBJ2-7; D remains ambiguous. Looked up from germline, CDR1 is SEHNR and CDR2 is FQNEAQ (reference sequence). This CDR3 has 12 amino acids. CDR3 sequence (DNA): TGTGCCGGCAGCTTAGGGTCCTACGAGCAGTACTTC. Amino acids: CAGSLGSYEQYF.

This clonotype was observed a handful of times. This sequence joins TRBV10-3 and TRBJ2-7; the D gene is possibly TRBD2 (6 bases). V lost 6 bases and J 4 bases, leaving 13 bases between the germline ends. The CDR3 consists of 13 residues. CDR1 is ENHRY, CDR2 SYGVKD, per germline. CDR3 coding DNA: TGTGCCATCAGAGACGGGGAGGTATACGAGCAGTACTTC. Translated, it gives CAIRDGEVYEQYF.

The chain combines TRBV4-1 with TRBJ2-5; weak D call: TRBD1 (6 bases). The end of the DNA aligns better with TRBJ2-1, so the J call may be wrong. Germline loops: CDR1 MGHRA, CDR2 YSYEKL. This CDR3 region has 17 residues. This CDR3 reads CASSQDQFRGLDNEQFF. CDR3 nucleotide sequence: TGCGCCAGCAGCCAAGATCAATTCAGGGGCTTGGACAATGAGCAGTTCTTC.

The V call is TRBV20-1, the J call TRBJ2-1, with TRBD2 matching 7 bases. CDR3 size: 14 residues. Germline-derived CDR1 and CDR2 are DFQATT and SNEGSKA (reference sequence). The junction had 8 bases not matched to a gene; V was cut back by 6 bases and J by 3 bases. This chain's CDR3 is CSARAGERYNEQFF. The CDR3 region has the DNA TGCAGTGCCAGGGCGGGGGAGCGCTACAATGAGCAGTTCTTC.

This clonotype was seen a few times. The chain is built from TRBV12-3 or TRBV12-4 and TRBJ2-7, with D perhaps matching TRBD1 (5 bases). V shed 5 bases and J shed 9 bases, with 14 bases lying between them. The CDR3 has 12 amino acids. DNA for the CDR3: TGTGCCAGCAGTCCGACAGCCTCGACGCAGTACTTC. It yields the protein CASSPTASTQYF.

The V call is TRBV5-1, the J call TRBJ2-1, with a weak D call TRBD1 (5 bases). Per the germline V gene, CDR1 is SGHRS and CDR2 is YFSETQ. The CDR3 contains 16 residues. V lost 0 bases and J lost 7, with 17 bases in between. The CDR3 coding sequence is TGCGCCAGCAGCTTGGAACGAAATCAGGGTCTGAATGAGCAGTTCTTC. Translation: CASSLERNQGLNEQFF.

This clonotype was detected only a few times. The V gene is TRBV29-1, the J gene TRBJ1-2; perhaps TRBD1 as D (5 bases). This CDR3 is 12 amino acids long. The V end was cut by 6 bases, the J end by 4 bases, with 12 bases between. Germline CDR1 and CDR2: SQVTM and ANQGSEA. CDR3 sequence (DNA): TGCAGCGTCTGGGACGGATTCTATGGCTACACCTTC. It yields the protein CSVWDGFYGYTF.

This clonotype came up a few times. This chain uses TRBV4-1 with TRBJ2-5; 10 bases match TRBD1. There are 16 residues in the CDR3. The germline V gene encodes CDR1 MGHRA and CDR2 YSYEKL. The junction had 6 bases not matched to a gene; V was cut back by 0 bases and J by 5 bases. The CDR3, as DNA: TGCGCCAGCAGCCAAGATTGGACAGGGGGGTTGGAGACCCAGTACTTC. This sequence encodes CASSQDWTGGLETQYF.